Included here is one T cell receptor beta chain sequence, with context. Its antigen is not identified. For sorted subsets, 200 ng DNA per replicate equaled roughly 29,000 T cell genomes. Libraries were prepared by immunoSEQ multiplex PCR; TCRdb keeps only in-frame clonotypes and omits some of them. The sample has 2 million to 2.5 million clones; almost 96% are singletons. This sample was included in a study of shared clonotypes between healthy human individuals. Findings of the study overall: Larger richness was generally estimated for naive than memory subsets.

The V gene lost 3 bases and the J gene lost 6 bases, with 14 bases spanning the gap. The CDR3 contains 15 residues. CDR1 is LNHDA, CDR2 SQIVND, per germline (reference sequence). This rearrangement joins TRBV19 to TRBJ2-2, with unresolved D. The source of this sequence is a man aged 18-30 years in good health. The specimen was naive CD4+ T cells sorted from blood. Subset noted: CD45RA+ positively selected. CDR3 region: CASSIDLTGPGELFF. The CDR3 DNA reads as TGTGCCAGTAGTATCGACTTAACTGGCCCCGGGGAGCTGTTTTTT. Based on the CDR3 plus reference TRBV19 and TRBJ2-2, the full variable domain is DGGITQSPKYLFRKEGQNVTLSCEQNLNHDAMYWYRQDPGQGLRLIYYSQIVNDFQKGDIAEGYSVSREKKESFPLTVTSAQKNPTAFYLCASSIDLTGPGELFFGEGSRLTVL.